What follows are 8 T cell receptor beta chains derived from one specimen sequenced in a study of CD8+ T cells in alopecia areata. cDNA serving as the sequencing template came from extracted, reverse transcribed RNA. Sequencing used immunoSEQ multiplex PCR; TCRdb keeps in-frame clones, though not all of them. Singletons are absent from the sample, which has some 1,700 clones. Cells that came from pooled cutaneous lymph nodes were sorted using CD4, CD8alpha, NKG2D, NKG2ACE and other markers. The sample was CD8+ T cells sorted from a lymph node. These receptor sequences come from a C3H/HeJ mouse with alopecia areata. As its MHC haplotype, the strain has H2-k.

This clone was found many times. Any gene name here is a mouse gene name. The CDR3 is cut off 4 residues early in the read; its end comes from the germline J gene. V and J are TRBV13-1 and TRBJ1-2; tentative D call: TRBD1 (6 bases). This CDR3 region has 14 residues. V gave up 0 bases and J gave up 4 bases, with 10 bases separating them. In germline, CDR1 is NSHNY, CDR2 SYGAGN. Here the CDR3 reads CASSDARGRSDYTF. The part of the CDR3 DNA that was read is TGTGCCAGCAGTGATGCCAGGGGACGCTCC.

This clone was found many times. Gene names denote mouse genes. The read ends 4 residues before the CDR3 terminus; that terminus is restored from the germline J gene. V gene TRBV19 combines with J gene TRBJ2-1; D gene ambiguous. CDR1 is FNHDT, CDR2 SITEND, per germline (reference sequence). The CDR3 runs to 11 residues. CDR3 sequence reads: CASSIGAEQFF. CDR3 DNA, as far as it was read: TGTGCCAGCAGTATTGGGGCT.

This clone was counted a few times. Gene names are mouse gene names. The CDR3 end is not reached by the read, which stops 4 residues before it; the germline J gene fills it in. The J gene is TRBJ2-1, the V gene TRBV31; a weak D match, TRBD2 (5 bases). The CDR3 extends over 14 amino acids. V lost 1 base, J lost 0 bases, and 7 bases lay in between. CDR1 and CDR2 (germline): GKSSPN, SITVG. The chain's CDR3 is CAWSPGFNYAEQFF. The part of the CDR3 DNA that was read is TGTGCCTGGAGTCCTGGGTTTAACTATGCT.

This clone occurred a few times. Gene and germline names: mouse. The sequenced fragment ends 4 residues before the CDR3 boundary, so the rest is inferred from the germline J gene. The V gene is TRBV13-2, the J gene TRBJ2-1, with TRBD2 matching over 12 bases. Losses at the gene ends were 2 bases for V and 1 base for J; bases not matched to a gene: 1. This CDR3 contains 16 residues. The germline gives CDR1 NNHNN, CDR2 SYGAGS (reference sequence). The CDR3 loop reads CASGEGTGGNYAEQFF. CDR3 bases read: TGTGCCAGCGGTGAGGGGACTGGGGGGAACTATGCT.

This clone was detected only a few times. Genes and germline are mouse. The DNA read from the CDR3 is TGTGCCAGCAGCCCAACAGGGGGCTGGGAC. Translated, it gives CASSPTGGWD. The entire CDR3 protein reads CASSPTGGWDTQYF. The rearrangement joins TRBV5 to TRBJ2-5; 9 bases line up with TRBD1. Read coverage stops 4 residues before the CDR3 terminus; the germline J gene supplies the remainder. The germline gives CDR1 LGHNA, CDR2 YNLKQL (reference sequence). This CDR3 spans 14 amino acids.

As concerns this clone: Mouse names are used for the genes. The CDR3 end is not reached by the read, which stops 4 residues before it; the germline J gene fills it in. The chain carries TRBV13-1 and TRBJ1-1; 8 nucleotides agree with TRBD1. Germline assignment: CDR1 NSHNY and CDR2 SYGAGN. Losses at the gene ends were 2 bases for V and 1 base for J; bases not matched to a gene: 1. The CDR3 spans 14 residues. CDR3 bases read: TGTGCCAGCAGTGACAGGGGGCAAAACACA. Translation gives CASSDRGQNT. The complete CDR3 reads CASSDRGQNTEVFF.

This clone was counted ten times or more. Genes and germline are mouse. The sequenced fragment ends 4 residues before the CDR3 boundary, so the rest is inferred from the germline J gene. The J gene is TRBJ2-5, the V gene TRBV31; tentative D call: TRBD2 (7 bases). The CDR3 loop spans 13 amino acids. CDR1 and CDR2 (germline): GKSSPN, SITVG. Incomplete CDR3 DNA: TGTGCCTGGAGTCTGGGGGGCGCAGAC. Residues: CAWSLGGAD. In full, the CDR3 is CAWSLGGADTQYF.

This clone has a count of ten or more. Genes and germline are mouse. The read halts 4 residues ahead of the CDR3 end, with the missing end drawn from the germline J gene. This chain uses TRBV31 with TRBJ2-2, with a weak D call TRBD1 (6 bases). This CDR3 has 15 residues. Germline loops: CDR1 GKSSPN, CDR2 SITVG. V lost 0 bases and J 4 bases, leaving 12 bases between the germline ends. The sequenced CDR3 bases are TGTGCCTGGAGTCTACAGGGCAGGAGCACCGGG. This translates into CAWSLQGRSTG. The full CDR3 is CAWSLQGRSTGQLYF.